Listed below are T cell receptor beta chains from one sample, sequenced in a study of control samples from healthy donors and cancer patients. Clones were sequenced by immunoSEQ multiplex PCR, and TCRdb holds only the in-frame ones, with some missing. The sample records 15,000 to 17,000 clones, over 70% being singletons. The sample taken for sequencing was PBMCs. The source is a woman aged 70-85 years with colorectal cancer. Both conserved end residues are part of each CDR3. The order of the fields is J gene, D gene, clone size, V gene, CDR3 DNA, CDR3 protein. The D gene is left open where the match is weak. Size is omitted from some rows. Given values are once, few, many or a class for expanded clones.

j_call: TRBJ2-2
d_call: NA
clone_size: NA
v_call: TRBV6-5
cdr3_nt: TGTGCCAGCACCCACTTTAGTCTCGTCGGGGAGCTGTTTTTT
cdr3_aa: CASTHFSLVGELFF

j_call: TRBJ2-3
d_call: TRBD1
clone_size: NA
v_call: TRBV19
cdr3_nt: TGTGCCAGTAGTATGGGACAGGGTGGGCAGTATTTT
cdr3_aa: CASSMGQGGQYF

j_call: TRBJ1-2
d_call: NA
clone_size: NA
v_call: TRBV3-1/TRBV3-2
cdr3_nt: TGTGCCAGCAGCCATAAGACAGGATGGGCCGAGGGTGGCTACACCTTC
cdr3_aa: CASSHKTGWAEGGYTF

j_call: TRBJ2-3
d_call: NA
clone_size: NA
v_call: TRBV9
cdr3_nt: TGTGCCAGCAGCGTAGGGAGTGTGTCCACAGATACGCAGTATTTT
cdr3_aa: CASSVGSVSTDTQYF

j_call: TRBJ2-5
d_call: NA
clone_size: NA
v_call: TRBV10-3
cdr3_nt: TGTGCCACCAATGACGGGGGCCAAGAGACCCAGTACTTC
cdr3_aa: CATNDGGQETQYF

j_call: TRBJ1-1
d_call: NA
clone_size: NA
v_call: TRBV15
cdr3_nt: TGTGCCACCAGCAGAGATTACAGGGAGTTAACTTTCTTT
cdr3_aa: CATSRDYRELTFF

j_call: TRBJ1-4
d_call: NA
clone_size: NA
v_call: TRBV5-6
cdr3_nt: TGTGCCAGCAGCAGAGAGGGGTTTACTAATGAAAAACTGTTTTTT
cdr3_aa: CASSREGFTNEKLFF

j_call: TRBJ1-2
d_call: NA
clone_size: NA
v_call: TRBV11-1
cdr3_nt: TGTGCCAGCAGCTTTAGCCCAGAGTATGGCTACACCTTC
cdr3_aa: CASSFSPEYGYTF

j_call: TRBJ2-1
d_call: TRBD2
clone_size: NA
v_call: TRBV7-9
cdr3_nt: TGTGCCAGCTCACTGGCGGCGGGAGGGCCCCATGAGCAGTTCTTC
cdr3_aa: CASSLAAGGPHEQFF

j_call: TRBJ2-5
d_call: TRBD2
clone_size: NA
v_call: TRBV19
cdr3_nt: TGTGCCAGTAGTGCTCTAGCGGGGGGCCGGGAGACCCAGTACTTC
cdr3_aa: CASSALAGGRETQYF

j_call: TRBJ2-7
d_call: NA
clone_size: NA
v_call: TRBV5-1
cdr3_nt: TGCGCCAGCAGCGTAGGGGGGGGCTCCTACGAGCAGTACTTC
cdr3_aa: CASSVGGGSYEQYF

j_call: TRBJ2-7
d_call: NA
clone_size: NA
v_call: TRBV28
cdr3_nt: TGTGCCAGCACCCCCTCATTGGTCTACGAGCAGTACTTC
cdr3_aa: CASTPSLVYEQYF

j_call: TRBJ2-1
d_call: NA
clone_size: NA
v_call: TRBV10-3
cdr3_nt: TGTGCCATCAGTGGCTCCCTACAGGGGCAGTTCTTC
cdr3_aa: CAISGSLQGQFF

j_call: TRBJ2-1
d_call: TRBD2
clone_size: NA
v_call: TRBV4-3
cdr3_nt: TGCGCCAGCAGCTCCCGGGAGGGTTCCTACAATGAGCAGTTCTTC
cdr3_aa: CASSSREGSYNEQFF

j_call: TRBJ1-2
d_call: NA
clone_size: few
v_call: TRBV7-2
cdr3_nt: TGTGCCAGCAGCTTAGGTAGAGGAAACGGCTACACCTTC
cdr3_aa: CASSLGRGNGYTF

j_call: TRBJ1-2
d_call: NA
clone_size: once
v_call: TRBV27
cdr3_nt: TGTGCCAGCAGCCTCTATGGGTATGGAGATGGCTACACCTTC
cdr3_aa: CASSLYGYGDGYTF

j_call: TRBJ2-3
d_call: TRBD2
clone_size: NA
v_call: TRBV9
cdr3_nt: TGTGCCAGCAGCGTACTAGCGGATGGCACAGATACGCAGTATTTT
cdr3_aa: CASSVLADGTDTQYF

j_call: TRBJ1-6
d_call: NA
clone_size: NA
v_call: TRBV5-1
cdr3_nt: TGCGCCAGCAGCTTGGCGGGCAGGGATGGGTATAATTCACCCCTCCACTTT
cdr3_aa: CASSLAGRDGYNSPLHF

j_call: TRBJ1-3
d_call: NA
clone_size: NA
v_call: TRBV10-2
cdr3_nt: TGCGCCAGCAGCCAACTTGGGGTTTTTGGAAACACCATATATTTT
cdr3_aa: CASSQLGVFGNTIYF

j_call: TRBJ2-5
d_call: NA
clone_size: NA
v_call: TRBV13
cdr3_nt: TGTGCCAGCAGCTCGGGCTGGCGGGCCAAAGAGACCCAGTACTTC
cdr3_aa: CASSSGWRAKETQYF

j_call: TRBJ2-6
d_call: NA
clone_size: NA
v_call: TRBV10-3
cdr3_nt: TGTGCCATCAGTGAGTTAGGGCCGCCCTCTGGGGCCAACGTCCTGACTTTC
cdr3_aa: CAISELGPPSGANVLTF

j_call: TRBJ2-1
d_call: NA
clone_size: once
v_call: TRBV29-1
cdr3_nt: TGCAGCGTTGGGGGGTCAACCTACAATGAGCAGTTCTTC
cdr3_aa: CSVGGSTYNEQFF

j_call: TRBJ2-1
d_call: TRBD2
clone_size: few
v_call: TRBV11-3
cdr3_nt: TGTGCCAGCAGCCTTATAGCGGGATCCTACAATGAGCAGTTCTTC
cdr3_aa: CASSLIAGSYNEQFF

j_call: TRBJ2-5
d_call: TRBD1
clone_size: NA
v_call: TRBV11-3
cdr3_nt: TGTGCCAGCAGCTTAGAGAAGGGGGCCGGGACCCAGTACTTC
cdr3_aa: CASSLEKGAGTQYF

j_call: TRBJ1-2
d_call: TRBD1
clone_size: NA
v_call: TRBV28
cdr3_nt: TGTGCCAGCAGCACGGGACAGTCGGGCTACACCTTC
cdr3_aa: CASSTGQSGYTF

j_call: TRBJ2-7
d_call: NA
clone_size: few
v_call: TRBV5-1
cdr3_nt: TGCGCCAGCAGCTTGGATGGGGTAGGCGAGCAGTACTTC
cdr3_aa: CASSLDGVGEQYF

j_call: TRBJ2-5
d_call: TRBD1
clone_size: NA
v_call: TRBV15
cdr3_nt: TGTGCCACCAGCAGAGACAGGGGGCCAGAGACCCAGTACTTC
cdr3_aa: CATSRDRGPETQYF

j_call: TRBJ2-1
d_call: NA
clone_size: NA
v_call: TRBV7-9
cdr3_nt: TGTGCCAGCAGCACCCAGGGGAGGCGGGGGCTTACGGATGAGCAGTTCTTC
cdr3_aa: CASSTQGRRGLTDEQFF

j_call: TRBJ2-5
d_call: TRBD2
clone_size: NA
v_call: TRBV5-1
cdr3_nt: TGCGCCAGCAGCACCTACGGACTAGCGGGAGGGGAGACCCAGTACTTC
cdr3_aa: CASSTYGLAGGETQYF

j_call: TRBJ1-1
d_call: NA
clone_size: NA
v_call: TRBV11-3
cdr3_nt: TGTGCCAGCAGCCGAGGGGGGGTATGGGGATCGGTGAACACTGAAGCTTTCTTT
cdr3_aa: CASSRGGVWGSVNTEAFF

j_call: TRBJ2-1
d_call: NA
clone_size: NA
v_call: TRBV7-3
cdr3_nt: TGTGCCAGCAACCAAGCGCGCGCCCCCCGGAATGAGCAGTTCTTC
cdr3_aa: CASNQARAPRNEQFF

j_call: TRBJ2-1
d_call: NA
clone_size: NA
v_call: TRBV7-9
cdr3_nt: TGTGCCAGCAGCTACCCACCGAAAGCGGATGAGCAGTTCTTC
cdr3_aa: CASSYPPKADEQFF

j_call: TRBJ1-2
d_call: TRBD1
clone_size: NA
v_call: TRBV29-1
cdr3_nt: TGCAGCGTTGCCGGGACAGGGGAGGACTATGGCTACACCTTC
cdr3_aa: CSVAGTGEDYGYTF

j_call: TRBJ1-5
d_call: NA
clone_size: few
v_call: TRBV7-6
cdr3_nt: TGTGCCGTGACCAGGGGTGACCCATGGGGCAATAGCAATCAGCCCCAGCATTTT
cdr3_aa: CAVTRGDPWGNSNQPQHF

j_call: TRBJ1-3
d_call: NA
clone_size: few
v_call: TRBV18
cdr3_nt: TGTGCCACCGACCCGGGCCTCTCTGGAAACACCATATATTTT
cdr3_aa: CATDPGLSGNTIYF

j_call: TRBJ2-1
d_call: TRBD2
clone_size: NA
v_call: TRBV4-3
cdr3_nt: TGCGCCAGCAGCCAAGAAGGGGGCGGGAGGGCCAATGAGCAGTTCTTC
cdr3_aa: CASSQEGGGRANEQFF

j_call: TRBJ1-1
d_call: NA
clone_size: NA
v_call: TRBV7-2
cdr3_nt: TGTGCCAGCAGCTTAGGGCGGAAGAACACTGAAGCTTTCTTT
cdr3_aa: CASSLGRKNTEAFF

j_call: TRBJ2-5
d_call: TRBD2
clone_size: NA
v_call: TRBV3-1/TRBV3-2
cdr3_nt: TGTGCCAGCAGCCAGAGGGGTGCGGGGGACCAAGAGACCCAGTACTTC
cdr3_aa: CASSQRGAGDQETQYF

j_call: TRBJ1-1
d_call: NA
clone_size: NA
v_call: TRBV5-6
cdr3_nt: TGTGCCAGCAGCTTGCCCGGGGTGGGGGAAGCTTTCTTT
cdr3_aa: CASSLPGVGEAFF

j_call: TRBJ2-7
d_call: NA
clone_size: NA
v_call: TRBV27
cdr3_nt: TGTGCCAGCAGTTTATCGTTCACAGGTGCCTACGAGCAGTACTTC
cdr3_aa: CASSLSFTGAYEQYF

j_call: TRBJ2-6
d_call: TRBD1
clone_size: NA
v_call: TRBV4-3
cdr3_nt: TGCGCCAGCAGCCGAGGACAGGGGGTGGGTGGGGCCAACGTCCTGACTTTC
cdr3_aa: CASSRGQGVGGANVLTF

j_call: TRBJ1-1
d_call: NA
clone_size: NA
v_call: TRBV7-3
cdr3_nt: TGTGCCAGCAGCCCCTCACCGGGGACTGAAGCTTTCTTT
cdr3_aa: CASSPSPGTEAFF

j_call: TRBJ2-5
d_call: TRBD2
clone_size: NA
v_call: TRBV19
cdr3_nt: TGTGCCAGTAGTATTGGACGGGGGGGACAAGAGACCCAGTACTTC
cdr3_aa: CASSIGRGGQETQYF

j_call: TRBJ2-1
d_call: NA
clone_size: NA
v_call: TRBV27
cdr3_nt: TGTGCCAGCACCCTCAGGCCCGGCCGGGAGCGTGATGAGCAGTTCTTC
cdr3_aa: CASTLRPGRERDEQFF

j_call: TRBJ2-1
d_call: NA
clone_size: NA
v_call: TRBV7-7
cdr3_nt: TGTGCCAGCAGCAAGGACCACCGCTCCTACAATGAGCAGTTCTTC
cdr3_aa: CASSKDHRSYNEQFF

j_call: TRBJ1-5
d_call: TRBD1
clone_size: NA
v_call: TRBV2
cdr3_nt: TGTGCCAGCAGTGAGGGACAGGTGGTTTTGAGCAATCAGCCCCAGCATTTT
cdr3_aa: CASSEGQVVLSNQPQHF

j_call: TRBJ1-5
d_call: NA
clone_size: few
v_call: TRBV19
cdr3_nt: TGTGCCAGCCAGGGGCCAAATCAGCCCCAGCATTTT
cdr3_aa: CASQGPNQPQHF

j_call: TRBJ2-1
d_call: TRBD2
clone_size: NA
v_call: TRBV5-1
cdr3_nt: TGCGCCAGCAGCTTGGCGTCTAGCGGGGCTGGTAATGAGCAGTTCTTC
cdr3_aa: CASSLASSGAGNEQFF

j_call: TRBJ2-7
d_call: TRBD1
clone_size: NA
v_call: TRBV7-7
cdr3_nt: TGTGCCAGCAGTCCGGGACAGGGAAGCTCCTACGAGCAGTACTTC
cdr3_aa: CASSPGQGSSYEQYF

j_call: TRBJ1-2
d_call: NA
clone_size: NA
v_call: TRBV2
cdr3_nt: TGTGCCAGCACCTTAATCGGGGGCTACACCTTC
cdr3_aa: CASTLIGGYTF

j_call: TRBJ2-3
d_call: TRBD1
clone_size: NA
v_call: TRBV5-4
cdr3_nt: TGTGCCAGCAGCTTAACTACAGGGGGCCCAGATACGCAGTATTTT
cdr3_aa: CASSLTTGGPDTQYF

j_call: TRBJ1-4
d_call: TRBD1
clone_size: NA
v_call: TRBV6-6
cdr3_nt: TGTGCCAGCATCAACGACAGGGGAGATGAAAAACTGTTTTTT
cdr3_aa: CASINDRGDEKLFF

j_call: TRBJ2-3
d_call: NA
clone_size: NA
v_call: TRBV6-2/TRBV6-3
cdr3_nt: TGTGCCAGCAGTTACTCATGGGACACGCGCCCCATCACAGATACGCAGTATTTT
cdr3_aa: CASSYSWDTRPITDTQYF

j_call: TRBJ2-3
d_call: NA
clone_size: NA
v_call: TRBV29-1
cdr3_nt: TGCAGCGTTGAAGGAGCCGGGGGCAATACAGATACGCAGTATTTT
cdr3_aa: CSVEGAGGNTDTQYF

j_call: TRBJ2-7
d_call: TRBD2
clone_size: NA
v_call: TRBV2
cdr3_nt: TGTGCCAGCAAGGTCGTTACTAGCGGACCCTACGAGCAGTACTTC
cdr3_aa: CASKVVTSGPYEQYF

j_call: TRBJ2-1
d_call: NA
clone_size: few
v_call: TRBV5-6
cdr3_nt: TGTGCCAGCAGCTTGGCGGGGAGCTCCTACAATGAGCAGTTCTTC
cdr3_aa: CASSLAGSSYNEQFF

j_call: TRBJ2-2
d_call: NA
clone_size: once
v_call: TRBV6-2/TRBV6-3
cdr3_nt: TGTGCCAGCAGTTACTCGGGTCCAAACACCGGGGAGCTGTTTTTT
cdr3_aa: CASSYSGPNTGELFF